This record covers a single T cell receptor (beta chain). Its target antigen remains unknown. This entry belongs to a study of CXCR3-negative and CXCR3-positive naive CD8 T cells (dated by TCRdb to about 2019). About the investigation overall: In total, 130 million or so TRB reads were obtained, which works out to roughly 1.5 +/- 0.3 million reads per library. Diversity and physicochemical repertoire analyses were performed on about a dozen donors pooled from two independent experiments. Naive subsets from a handful of donors and memory cells from 3 donors were included in the TRBV-TRBJ cluster analysis.

The germline V gene supplies CDR1 MDHEN and CDR2 SYDVKM. Including the terminal cysteine and phenylalanine, the CDR3 comprises 13 residues. Only the protein is on record. The paper's findings and limits, for the study overall: Because surface CD5, which is linked to self-reactivity in mice, was comparable between the naive subsets, TCR interaction strength was also inferred from the physicochemical properties of TRB CDR3s. TRB CDR3s from CXCR3-positive naive cells showed higher hydrophobicity (lower Kidera factor 4), lower energy, and higher strength and volume indices than CXCR3-negative naive cells. Repertoire diversity was comparably high in both naive subsets but much lower in memory CD8+ T cells. Naive CXCR3-negative and CXCR3-positive cells from the same donor showed similar TRBV-TRBJ usage, whereas memory cells showed distinct patterns. Freshly isolated PBMCs were used for most assays because CXCR3 expression went down partially after cryopreservation.

The sample was run on a NextSeq 550. The Human TCR Profiling Kit (MiLaboratory) was used to make UMI-labeled 5' RACE TRB cDNA libraries. The full amount of extracted RNA was used for cDNA synthesis, and the full amount of resulting cDNA was used for PCR amplification. The libraries were made side by side, with each library going through the same number of PCR cycles. Per the original workflow: MIGEC and MiXCR extracted about 50,000 +/- 10,000 unique UMI-labeled TRB cDNA molecules per library, requiring at least two reads per UMI. An average of approximately 40,000 +/- 10,000 functional in-frame TRB CDR3 nucleotide clonotypes without stop codons was found per library. After each sample was downsampled to 5000 UMI-labeled TRB molecules, VDJtools was used to calculate diversity metrics such as normalized Shannon-Wiener and Chao1. For the central five CDR3 residues, VDJtools calculated physicochemical properties weighted by clonotype size, namely interaction energy, strength, volume and Kidera factor 4. Each entry corresponds to one CDR3 protein sequence from reads that TCRdb reprocessed, and DNA is not given. TCRdb, rather than the study authors, made the V and J calls. The sample's own table lists roughly 7,300 distinct CDR3 sequences. The ten largest make up roughly 1.4% of the sample.

For each CD8+ T cell subset, flow sorting was done in triplicate, and under 350,000 cells per subset went directly into RLT lysis buffer. To exclude memory contaminants, naive CD8+ T cells were stringently defined as CD45RO-CCR7+CD27+CD95-. Peripheral blood mononuclear cells were isolated from buffy coats by standard density gradient centrifugation. Naive CXCR3-negative and CXCR3-positive CD8+ T cells were flow-sorted on a FACSAria III. Total RNA was extracted from sorted cells with an RNeasy Mini Kit. The sample taken for sequencing was naive CXCR3+ CD8+ T cells from blood. Sample cell subset or site, as interpreted from the label and publication: CD45RO-CCR7+CD27+CD95- naive CD8+ T cells expressing CXCR3 (TNR3+). This chain is built from TRBV28 and TRBJ2-3. The sequence derives from a human donor in good health. Some clones in this sample may be carry-over from other donors' samples. CDR3 protein: CASSLVLTDTQYF.